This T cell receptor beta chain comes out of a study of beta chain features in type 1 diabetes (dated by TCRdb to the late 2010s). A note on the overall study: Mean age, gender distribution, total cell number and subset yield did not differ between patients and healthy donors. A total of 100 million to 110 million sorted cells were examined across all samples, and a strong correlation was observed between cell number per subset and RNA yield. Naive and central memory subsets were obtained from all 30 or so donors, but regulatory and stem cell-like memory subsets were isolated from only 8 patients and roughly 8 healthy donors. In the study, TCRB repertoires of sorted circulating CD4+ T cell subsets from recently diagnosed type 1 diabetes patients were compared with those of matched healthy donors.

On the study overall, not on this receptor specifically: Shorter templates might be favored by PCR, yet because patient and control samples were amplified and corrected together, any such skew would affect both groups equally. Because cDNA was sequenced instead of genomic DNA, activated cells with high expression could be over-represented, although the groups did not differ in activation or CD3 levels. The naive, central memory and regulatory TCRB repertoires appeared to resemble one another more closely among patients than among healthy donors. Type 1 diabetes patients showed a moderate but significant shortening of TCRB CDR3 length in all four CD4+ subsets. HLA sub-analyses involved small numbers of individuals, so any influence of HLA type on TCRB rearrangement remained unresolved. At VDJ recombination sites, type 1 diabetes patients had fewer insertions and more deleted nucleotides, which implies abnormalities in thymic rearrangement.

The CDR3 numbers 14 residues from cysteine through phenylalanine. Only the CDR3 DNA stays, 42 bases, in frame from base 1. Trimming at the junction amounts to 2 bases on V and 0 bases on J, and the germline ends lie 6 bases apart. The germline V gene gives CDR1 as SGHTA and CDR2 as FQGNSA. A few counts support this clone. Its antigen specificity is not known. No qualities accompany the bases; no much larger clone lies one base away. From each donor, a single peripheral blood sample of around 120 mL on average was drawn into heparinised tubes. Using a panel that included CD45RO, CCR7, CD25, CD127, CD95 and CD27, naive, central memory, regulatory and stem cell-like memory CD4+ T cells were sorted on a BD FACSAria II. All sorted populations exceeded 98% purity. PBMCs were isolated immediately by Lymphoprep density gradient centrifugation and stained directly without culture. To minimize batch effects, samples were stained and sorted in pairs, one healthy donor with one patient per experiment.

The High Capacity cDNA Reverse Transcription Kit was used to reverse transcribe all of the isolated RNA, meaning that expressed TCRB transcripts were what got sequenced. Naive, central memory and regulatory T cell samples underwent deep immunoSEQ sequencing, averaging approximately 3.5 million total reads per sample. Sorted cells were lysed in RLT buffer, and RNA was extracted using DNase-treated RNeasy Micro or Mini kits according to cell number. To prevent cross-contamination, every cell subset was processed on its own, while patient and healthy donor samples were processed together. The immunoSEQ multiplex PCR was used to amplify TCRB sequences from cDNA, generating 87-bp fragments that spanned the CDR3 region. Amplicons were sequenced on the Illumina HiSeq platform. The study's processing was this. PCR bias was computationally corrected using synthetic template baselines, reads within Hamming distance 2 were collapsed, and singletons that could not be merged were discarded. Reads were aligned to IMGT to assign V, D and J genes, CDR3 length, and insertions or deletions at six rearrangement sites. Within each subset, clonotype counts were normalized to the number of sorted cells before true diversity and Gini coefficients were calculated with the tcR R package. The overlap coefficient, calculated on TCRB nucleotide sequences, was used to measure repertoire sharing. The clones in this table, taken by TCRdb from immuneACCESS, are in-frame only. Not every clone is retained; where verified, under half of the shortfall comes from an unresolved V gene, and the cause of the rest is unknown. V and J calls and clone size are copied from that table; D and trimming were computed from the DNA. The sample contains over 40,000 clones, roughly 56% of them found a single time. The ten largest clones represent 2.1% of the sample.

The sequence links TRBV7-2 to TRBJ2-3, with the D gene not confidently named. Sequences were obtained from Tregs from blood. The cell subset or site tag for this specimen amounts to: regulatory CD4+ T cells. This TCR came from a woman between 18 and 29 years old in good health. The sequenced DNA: TGTGCCAGCAGCTTATTAATTAGCACAGATACGCAGTATTTT. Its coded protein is CASSLLISTDTQYF.